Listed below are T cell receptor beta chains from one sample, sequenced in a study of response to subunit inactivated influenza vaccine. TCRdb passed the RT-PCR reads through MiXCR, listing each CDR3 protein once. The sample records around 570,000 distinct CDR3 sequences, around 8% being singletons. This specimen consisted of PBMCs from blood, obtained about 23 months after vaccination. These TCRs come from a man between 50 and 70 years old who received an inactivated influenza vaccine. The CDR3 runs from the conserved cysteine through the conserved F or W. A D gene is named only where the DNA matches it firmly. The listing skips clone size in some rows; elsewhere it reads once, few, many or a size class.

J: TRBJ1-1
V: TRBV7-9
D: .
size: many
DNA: TGTGCCAGCAGCTTAACCCCAATGGGGAACACTGAAGCTTTCTTT
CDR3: CASSLTPMGNTEAFF

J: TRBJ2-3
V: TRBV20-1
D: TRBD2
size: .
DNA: TGCAGTGCTAGTGAGGCTAGCGGGGGGGTAAGGTATTCAACAGATACGCAGTATTTT
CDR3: CSASEASGGVRYSTDTQYF

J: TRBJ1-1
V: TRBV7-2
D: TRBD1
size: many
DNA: TGTGCCAGCAGTTCAACCAGGGGGCTCACTGAAGCTTTCTTT
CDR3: CASSSTRGLTEAFF

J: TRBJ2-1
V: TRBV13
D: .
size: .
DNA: TGTGCCAGCAGCTGGAGGCGGGGCGGTGAGCAGTTCTTC
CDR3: CASSWRRGGEQFF

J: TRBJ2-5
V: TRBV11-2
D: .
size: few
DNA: TGTGCCAGCAGCTTGGAGCCTAAGCAAGAGACCCAGTACTTC
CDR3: CASSLEPKQETQYF

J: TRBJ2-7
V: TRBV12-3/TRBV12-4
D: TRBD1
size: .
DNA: TGTGCCAGCAGGTGGGGACAGGGCTCCTACGAGCAGTACTTC
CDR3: CASRWGQGSYEQYF

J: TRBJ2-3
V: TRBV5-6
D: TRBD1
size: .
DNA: TGTGCCAGCAGCTTCACAGGGGGCCCGGGTCGACTTCTCGATACGCAGTATTTT
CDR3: CASSFTGGPGRLLDTQYF

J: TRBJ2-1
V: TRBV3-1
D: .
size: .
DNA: TGTGCCAGCAGCCAAGTTGGAGTTGAGCAGTTCTTC
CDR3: CASSQVGVEQFF

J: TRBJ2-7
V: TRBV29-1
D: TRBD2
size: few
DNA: TGCGGGGGGACTAGCGGCTACGAGCAGTACTTC
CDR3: CGGTSGYEQYF

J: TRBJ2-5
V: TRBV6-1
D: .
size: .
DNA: TGTGCCAGCAGTGTCAGTCCGTTGGGACGAGAGACCCAGTACTTC
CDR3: CASSVSPLGRETQYF

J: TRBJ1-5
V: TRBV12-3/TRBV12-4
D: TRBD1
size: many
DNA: TGTGCCAGCAGTTACCGGGACAGGGTCGGGCAGCCCCAGCATTTT
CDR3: CASSYRDRVGQPQHF

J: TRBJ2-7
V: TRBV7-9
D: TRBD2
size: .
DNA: TGTGCCAGCAGCTCTGTCGGACTAGCGGGTGTGTCCTACGAGCAGTACTTC
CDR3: CASSSVGLAGVSYEQYF

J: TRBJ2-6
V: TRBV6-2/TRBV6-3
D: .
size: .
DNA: TGTGCCAGCAGTTACCTTAAGGGGGTTGGGATGTCTGGGGCCAACGTCCTGACTTTC
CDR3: CASSYLKGVGMSGANVLTF

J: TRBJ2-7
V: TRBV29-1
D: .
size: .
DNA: TGCAGCGTTGAAGATAACGGGTTCGCCGAGCAGTACTTC
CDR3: CSVEDNGFAEQYF

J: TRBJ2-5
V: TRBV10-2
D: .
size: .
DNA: TGCGCCAGCAGTCTCCAGGGTACAGAGACCCAGTACTTC
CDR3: CASSLQGTETQYF

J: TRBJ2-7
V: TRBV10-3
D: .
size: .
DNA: TGTGCCACGATGCCCCCAGGGTATAGCGAGCAGTACTTC
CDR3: CATMPPGYSEQYF

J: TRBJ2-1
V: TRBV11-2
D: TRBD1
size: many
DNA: TGTGCCAGCAGCTTACCCGGGACAGGGAGGCCTCCCTCCTACAATGAGCAGTTCTTC
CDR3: CASSLPGTGRPPSYNEQFF

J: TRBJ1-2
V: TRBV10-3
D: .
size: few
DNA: TGTGCCATCAGTGATGGGCAGCAGAAGATCTATGGCTACACCTTC
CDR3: CAISDGQQKIYGYTF